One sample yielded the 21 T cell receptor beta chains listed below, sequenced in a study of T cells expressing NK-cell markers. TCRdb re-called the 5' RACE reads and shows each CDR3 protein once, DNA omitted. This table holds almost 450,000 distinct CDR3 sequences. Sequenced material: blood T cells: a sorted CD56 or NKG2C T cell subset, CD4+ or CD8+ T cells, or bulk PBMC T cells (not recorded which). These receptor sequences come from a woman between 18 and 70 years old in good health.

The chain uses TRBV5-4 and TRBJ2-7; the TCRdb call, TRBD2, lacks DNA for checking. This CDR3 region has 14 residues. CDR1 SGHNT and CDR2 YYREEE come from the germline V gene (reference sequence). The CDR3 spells CASSHWREGVEQYF.

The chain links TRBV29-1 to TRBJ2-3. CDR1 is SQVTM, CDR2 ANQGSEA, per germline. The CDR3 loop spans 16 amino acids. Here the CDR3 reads CSVEDDLSRSTDTQYF.

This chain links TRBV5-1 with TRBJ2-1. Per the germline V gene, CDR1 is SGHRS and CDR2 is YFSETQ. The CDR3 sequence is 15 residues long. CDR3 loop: CASSLWESSYNEQFF.

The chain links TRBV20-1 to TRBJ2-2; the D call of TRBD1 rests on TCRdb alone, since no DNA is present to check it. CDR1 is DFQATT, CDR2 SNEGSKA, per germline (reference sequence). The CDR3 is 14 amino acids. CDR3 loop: CSAREDRDTGELFF.

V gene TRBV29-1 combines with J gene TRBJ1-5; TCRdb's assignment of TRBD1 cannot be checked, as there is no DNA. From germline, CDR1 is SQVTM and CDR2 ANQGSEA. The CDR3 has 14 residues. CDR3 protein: CSVGVGNSNQPQHF.

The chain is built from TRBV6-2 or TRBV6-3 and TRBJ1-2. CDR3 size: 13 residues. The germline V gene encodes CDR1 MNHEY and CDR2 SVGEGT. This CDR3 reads CASSATDLYGYTF.

CDR3 loop: CASSQQIHEAFF. The rearrangement uses TRBV7-9 and TRBJ1-1. The CDR3 sequence is 12 residues long. CDR1 and CDR2 from the germline V gene are SEHNR and FQNEAQ (reference sequence).

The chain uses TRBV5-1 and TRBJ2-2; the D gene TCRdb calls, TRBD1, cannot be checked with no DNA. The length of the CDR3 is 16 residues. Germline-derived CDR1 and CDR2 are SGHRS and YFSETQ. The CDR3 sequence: CASSRGTGGNTGELFF. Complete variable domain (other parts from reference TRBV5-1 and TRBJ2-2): KAGVTQTPRYLIKTRGQQVTLSCSPISGHRSVSWYQQTPGQGLQFLFEYFSETQRNKGNFPGRFSGRQFSNSRSEMNVSTLELGDSALYLCASSRGTGGNTGELFFGEGSRLTVL.

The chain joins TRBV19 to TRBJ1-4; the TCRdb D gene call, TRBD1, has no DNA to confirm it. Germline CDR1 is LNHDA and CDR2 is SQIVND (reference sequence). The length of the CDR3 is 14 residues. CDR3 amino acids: CASSIRVQNEKLFF.

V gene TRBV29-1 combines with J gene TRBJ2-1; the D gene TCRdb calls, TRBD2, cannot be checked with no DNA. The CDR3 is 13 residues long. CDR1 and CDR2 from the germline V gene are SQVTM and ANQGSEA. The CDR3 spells CSGLAGNYNEQFF.

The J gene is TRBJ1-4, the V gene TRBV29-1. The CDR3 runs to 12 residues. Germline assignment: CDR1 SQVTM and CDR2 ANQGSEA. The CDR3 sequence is CSVFTENEKLFF.

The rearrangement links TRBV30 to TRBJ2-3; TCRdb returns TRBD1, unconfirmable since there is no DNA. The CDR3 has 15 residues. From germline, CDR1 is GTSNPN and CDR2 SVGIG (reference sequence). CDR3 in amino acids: CAWNLGTELTDTQYF.

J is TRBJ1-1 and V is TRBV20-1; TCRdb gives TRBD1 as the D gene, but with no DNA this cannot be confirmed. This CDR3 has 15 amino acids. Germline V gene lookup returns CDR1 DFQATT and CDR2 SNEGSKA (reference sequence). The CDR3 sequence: CSASTRDSRNTEAFF.

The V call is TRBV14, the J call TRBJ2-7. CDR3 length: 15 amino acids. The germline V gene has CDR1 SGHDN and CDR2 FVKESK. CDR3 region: CASSQDRWLPYEQYF.

The CDR3 is CASSPGTAGGELFF. The V call is TRBV14, the J call TRBJ2-2; TCRdb outputs TRBD1, but without DNA this stays unchecked. The CDR3 runs to 14 residues. The V gene's germline CDR1 is SGHDN and CDR2 FVKESK.

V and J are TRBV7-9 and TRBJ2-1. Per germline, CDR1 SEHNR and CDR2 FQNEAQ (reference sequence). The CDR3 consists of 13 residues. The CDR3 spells CASSPLGMREQFF.

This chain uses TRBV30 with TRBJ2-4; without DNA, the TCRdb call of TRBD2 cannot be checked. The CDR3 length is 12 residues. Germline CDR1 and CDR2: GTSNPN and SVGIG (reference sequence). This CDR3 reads CAWRDGPNIQYF.

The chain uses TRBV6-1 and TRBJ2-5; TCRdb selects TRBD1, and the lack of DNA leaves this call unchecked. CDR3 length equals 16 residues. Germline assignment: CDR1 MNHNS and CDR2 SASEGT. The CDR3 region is CASSAKSGRVQETQYF.

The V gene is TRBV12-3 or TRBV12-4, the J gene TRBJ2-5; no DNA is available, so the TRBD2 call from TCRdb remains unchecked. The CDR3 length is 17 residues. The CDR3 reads CASNRARTSGGSETQYF.

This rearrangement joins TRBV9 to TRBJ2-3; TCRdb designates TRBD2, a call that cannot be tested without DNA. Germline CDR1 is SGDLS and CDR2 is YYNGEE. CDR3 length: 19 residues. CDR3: CASSPQVLAGGSSTDTQYF.

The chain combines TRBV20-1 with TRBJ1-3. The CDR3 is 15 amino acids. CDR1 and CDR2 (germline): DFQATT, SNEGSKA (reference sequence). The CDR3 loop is CSARDRTGPGNTIYF.